The source of this T cell receptor (beta chain) is a study of blood T cell repertoires in COVID-19 (dated by TCRdb to between 2020 and 2021). Study-wide context: Samples covering the acute and convalescent phases of COVID-19 were provided by collaborators in the United States, Italy and Spain. Deeply sampled blood TCRbeta repertoires from subjects exposed to, actively infected with, or recovered from COVID-19 were included in the dataset. Where available, HLA class I and class II types were taken from metadata supplied by the sample provider and were not determined by assay-based typing. The prospective study material was composed of cDNA or gDNA derived from T cells, B-cell-depleted T cells, or PBMCs. The samples were drawn from two sources: the first 160 participants of the ongoing ImmuneRACE study, and fewer than 1,500 subjects contributed by 6 global collaborators. Nearly every sample came with metadata listing a de-identified subject ID, COVID-19 status, age in years and sex. The repertoires were released in a freely available public database intended as a resource for research on the immune response to SARS-CoV-2. What the work shows at the level of the full study, not this receptor alone: How much clinical and demographic metadata was included differed by source and by participant, and the metadata was provided uncurated.

One collaborating source in Seattle enrolled patients during active infection and followed them longitudinally through the course of disease. Whole blood was collected in K2EDTA tubes by collaborating institutions according to the institutions' own protocols. For TCRbeta analysis, collaborator samples were shipped as frozen whole blood, as isolated PBMCs, or as DNA extracted from either sample type. The immunoSEQ Assay, a bias-controlled multiplex PCR, was used to amplify TCRbeta CDR3 regions from genomic DNA. Regarding the original processing steps: The number of nucleated cells in each sample was estimated by amplification of reference gene primers within the assay. To quantify the absolute abundance of each unique TCRbeta CDR3 rearrangement, sequence reads were collapsed and filtered. For each sample, productive Simpson clonality was calculated by taking the square root of Simpson's diversity index across productive rearrangements. The immuneACCESS repertoire file appears here via TCRdb, limited to in-frame rearrangements. These files lack a portion of the clones; in checked studies, under half of the deficit traces to unresolved V genes, and the cause of the others is not known. V, J and clone size are taken as reported in that table, and D and trimming were inferred from the DNA itself. This sample comprises approximately 150,000 clones, less than 90% of them detected only once. The top ten clonotypes cover approximately 2.5% of the sample.

Via the germline V gene, CDR1 is SGHDN and CDR2 FVKESK. V has 2 bases trimmed and J has 11 bases trimmed; junction bases matching no gene number 7. Measured from the cysteine to the phenylalanine, the CDR3 is 13 residues long. Only the CDR3 region is kept as DNA, spanning 39 bases read in frame from base 1. For this clone: The target of this receptor is not known. No base quality information exists; no much larger clone differs at one position.

Sequencing used peripheral blood. This receptor chain uses TRBV14 and TRBJ2-7, with 9 bases in between that match TRBD1. The clonotype originates from a human donor with COVID-19, enrolled during active disease. The donor label of this sample is uncertain. The DNA sequence reads TGTGCCAGCAGCCAACAGACAGGGGGGGTTGAGTACTTC. It codes for CASSQQTGGVEYF.